This T cell receptor beta chain was captured by sequencing in a study of lymphopenia after photon versus proton radiotherapy. With 3 bases removed from V and 8 bases from J, the gap between germline ends came to 10 bases. The CDR3 extends over 13 amino acids. Looked up from germline, CDR1 is MDHEN and CDR2 is SYDVKM. Data came from immunoSEQ multiplex PCR; TCRdb stores just in-frame clones and leaves some out. The sample records tens of thousands of clones, approximately 90% being singletons. The source is a man aged 55 to 70 with cholangiocarcinoma. The sample was peripheral blood, taken from a patient treated with photon-based radiotherapy. The chain joins TRBV28 to TRBJ2-2; tentatively, D is TRBD2 (6 bases). The CDR3 bases are TGTGCCAGCAGTTTGGGGAGGACTGGGGAGCTGTTTTTT. It yields the protein CASSLGRTGELFF.